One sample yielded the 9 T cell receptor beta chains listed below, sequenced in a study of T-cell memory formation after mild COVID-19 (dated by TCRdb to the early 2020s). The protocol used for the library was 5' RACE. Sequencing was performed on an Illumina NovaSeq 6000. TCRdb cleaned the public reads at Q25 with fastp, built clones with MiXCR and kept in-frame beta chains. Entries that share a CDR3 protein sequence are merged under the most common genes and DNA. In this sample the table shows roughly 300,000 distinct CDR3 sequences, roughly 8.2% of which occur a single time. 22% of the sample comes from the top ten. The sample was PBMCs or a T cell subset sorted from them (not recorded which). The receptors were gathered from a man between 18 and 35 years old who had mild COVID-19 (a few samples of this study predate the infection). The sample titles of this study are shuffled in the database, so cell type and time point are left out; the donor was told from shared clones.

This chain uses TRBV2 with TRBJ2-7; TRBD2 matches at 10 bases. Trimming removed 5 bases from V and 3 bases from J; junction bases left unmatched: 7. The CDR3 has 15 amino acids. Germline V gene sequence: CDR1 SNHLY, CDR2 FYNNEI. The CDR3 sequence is CASSPSSGGIYEQYV. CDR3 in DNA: TGTGCCAGCAGTCCCTCTAGCGGGGGTATCTACGAGCAGTACGTC.

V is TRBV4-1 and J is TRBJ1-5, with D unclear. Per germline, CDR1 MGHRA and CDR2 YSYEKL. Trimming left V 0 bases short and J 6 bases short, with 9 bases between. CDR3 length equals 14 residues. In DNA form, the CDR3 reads TGCGCCAGCAGCCAAGATATTGGAGGTCAGCCCCAGCATTTT. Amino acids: CASSQDIGGQPQHF.

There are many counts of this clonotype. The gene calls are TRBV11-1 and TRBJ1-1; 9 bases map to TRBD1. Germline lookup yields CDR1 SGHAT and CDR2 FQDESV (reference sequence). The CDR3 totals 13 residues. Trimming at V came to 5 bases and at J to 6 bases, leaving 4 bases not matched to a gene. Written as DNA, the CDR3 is TGTGCCAGCAGCCGACAGGGGGGCGCTGAAGCTTTCTTT. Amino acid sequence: CASSRQGGAEAFF.

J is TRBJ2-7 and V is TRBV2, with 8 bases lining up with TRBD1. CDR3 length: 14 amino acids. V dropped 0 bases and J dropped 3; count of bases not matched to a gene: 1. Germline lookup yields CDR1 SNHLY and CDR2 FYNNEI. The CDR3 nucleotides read TGTGCCAGCAGTGAAGCCGGGACAGGCTACGAGCAGTACGTC. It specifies CASSEAGTGYEQYV.

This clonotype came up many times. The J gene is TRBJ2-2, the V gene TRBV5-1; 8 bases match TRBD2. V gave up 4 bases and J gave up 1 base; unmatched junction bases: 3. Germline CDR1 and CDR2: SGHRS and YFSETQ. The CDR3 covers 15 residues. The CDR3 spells CASSRSGVNTGELFF. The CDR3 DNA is TGCGCCAGCAGCCGTAGCGGGGTGAACACCGGGGAGCTGTTTTTT.

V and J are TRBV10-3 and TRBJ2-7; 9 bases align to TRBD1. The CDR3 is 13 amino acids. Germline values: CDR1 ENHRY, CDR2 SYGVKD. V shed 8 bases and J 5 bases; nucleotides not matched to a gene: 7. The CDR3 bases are TGTGCCATCGGCCGGACAGGGGACCACGAGCAGTACTTC. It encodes CAIGRTGDHEQYF.

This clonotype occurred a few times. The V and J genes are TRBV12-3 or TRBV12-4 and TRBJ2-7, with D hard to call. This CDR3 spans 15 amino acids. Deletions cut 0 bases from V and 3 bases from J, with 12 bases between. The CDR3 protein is CASSLAGSRGYEQYF. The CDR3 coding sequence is TGTGCCAGCAGTTTAGCAGGTAGCCGCGGCTACGAGCAGTACTTC.

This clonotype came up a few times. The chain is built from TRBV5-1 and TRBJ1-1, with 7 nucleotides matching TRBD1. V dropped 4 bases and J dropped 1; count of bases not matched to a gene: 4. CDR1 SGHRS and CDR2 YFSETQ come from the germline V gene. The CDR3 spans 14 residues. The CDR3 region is CASSADRPNTEAFF. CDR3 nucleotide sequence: TGCGCCAGCAGCGCGGACAGGCCGAACACTGAAGCTTTCTTT.

The DNA for the CDR3 is TGTGCCAGCAGTTACGCAGCGGAAGACTATGGCTACACCTTC. It specifies CASSYAAEDYGYTF. The chain is built from TRBV6-5 and TRBJ1-2; D ambiguous. This CDR3 has 14 amino acids. Germline V gives CDR1 MNHEY, CDR2 SVGAGI. Deletions cut 2 bases from V and 3 bases from J, with 10 bases between.